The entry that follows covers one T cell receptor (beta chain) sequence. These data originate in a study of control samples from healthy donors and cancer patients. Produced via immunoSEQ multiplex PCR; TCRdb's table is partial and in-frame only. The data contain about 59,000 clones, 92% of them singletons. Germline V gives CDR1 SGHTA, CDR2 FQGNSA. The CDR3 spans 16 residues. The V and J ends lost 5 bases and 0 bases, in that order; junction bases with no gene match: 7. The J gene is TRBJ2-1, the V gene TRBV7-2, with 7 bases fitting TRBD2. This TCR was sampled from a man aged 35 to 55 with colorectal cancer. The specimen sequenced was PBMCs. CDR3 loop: CASSPGGGGSYNEQFF. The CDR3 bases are TGTGCCAGCAGCCCCGGCGGCGGGGGCTCCTACAATGAGCAGTTCTTC.